Listed below are T cell receptor beta chains from one sample, sequenced in a study of tumor-infiltrating lymphocytes in primary liver carcinoma. TCRdb ran MiXCR on the multiplex PCR reads and lists one entry per CDR3 protein. The data contain around 170,000 distinct CDR3 sequences, less than 65% of them singletons. Sequencing input: peripheral blood. The origin of the receptors is a man aged 40-49 years with primary liver carcinoma and hepatitis B virus infection. The conserved cysteine and the conserved F or W are not part of the CDR3 here. A D gene is named only where the DNA matches it firmly.

v_gene,j_gene,d_gene,CDR3aa
TRBV5-6,TRBJ2-6,.,ASGKTEANVLI
TRBV6-2/TRBV6-3,TRBJ1-2,.,ASSPRKLWTEANYGYT
TRBV6-6,TRBJ2-7,.,ANSYGQNSYEQY
TRBV13,TRBJ2-7,.,ASSRRGRQSYEQY
TRBV11-2,TRBJ1-3,.,ANNPTGPSSGNTIY
TRBV29-1,TRBJ2-3,.,SVVSLGITDTQY
TRBV6-1,TRBJ2-3,.,ASSGYRTDTQY
TRBV14,TRBJ2-1,TRBD2,ASSQEAGGRIQDRNEQF
TRBV12-3/TRBV12-4,TRBJ2-7,.,ASTRRGSYEQY
TRBV25-1,TRBJ1-2,.,ASSESLGRHYGYT
TRBV13,TRBJ2-1,TRBD1,ASSLVRDRGINEQF
TRBV11-2,TRBJ2-7,TRBD1,PSSSPRTGYVYEQY
TRBV6-1,TRBJ2-2,TRBD1,ASGQGGTGELF
TRBV11-2,TRBJ2-3,.,ASRKPASNTQY
TRBV11-2,TRBJ1-1,.,ASSLWETEAF
TRBV6-5,TRBJ1-4,TRBD1,ASSYSWTGGDEKLF
TRBV5-1,TRBJ2-7,.,ASSLSGAVGEQY
TRBV6-1,TRBJ2-7,TRBD1,ASSEGFGQAAYEQY
TRBV11-3,TRBJ2-1,.,ASGGTGDMNEQF
TRBV14,TRBJ2-5,.,SSSQVAKAKN
TRBV11-2,TRBJ2-5,TRBD1,ANSADRVREIQY
TRBV5-4,TRBJ2-7,.,ASSRLSASAEQY
TRBV7-8,TRBJ2-1,.,ASSLARLTNEQF
TRBV7-9,TRBJ2-7,TRBD1,ASSRTGDEQY
TRBV5-4,TRBJ2-5,TRBD2,ASSLRGRSETQY
TRBV4-2,TRBJ2-3,.,ASSQTDRPDTQY
TRBV11-1,TRBJ1-1,.,ANSFSTGVDAF
TRBV6-6,TRBJ2-1,TRBD1,ASLGTGHLDEQF
TRBV6-5,TRBJ2-7,TRBD1,ASSRGQVPSYEQY
TRBV12-3/TRBV12-4,TRBJ2-7,TRBD2,ASTSLVTSGNDEQY
TRBV4-1,TRBJ1-2,.,ASSQALANYGYT
TRBV29-1,TRBJ2-5,.,SVDERAGETQY
TRBV6-6,TRBJ2-1,.,ASSYLGGRAVIYNEQF
TRBV11-2,TRBJ1-6,.,ASSLSGTKHWLH
TRBV10-3,TRBJ2-7,.,AIEGDTHGRVQY
TRBV25-1,TRBJ2-1,TRBD2,ASSEAGLARNEQF
TRBV7-6,TRBJ2-3,.,ASSRGDTQY
TRBV10-3,TRBJ2-2,TRBD2,AIAGLAGAGELF
TRBV29-1,TRBJ1-1,.,SVPKIGGNTEAF
TRBV5-6,TRBJ2-3,.,ASSLESRGQY
TRBV11-2,TRBJ2-1,.,ASSLDQGRVGNEQF
TRBV11-2,TRBJ2-5,TRBD2,ASSLASGRDETQY
TRBV14,TRBJ1-1,.,ASSPHKWTEAF
TRBV28,TRBJ2-7,.,ASSPAGRDTYEQY